These T cell receptor beta chains were read from a single sample in a study of beta chain features in type 1 diabetes. Sequencing was performed with immunoSEQ multiplex PCR; in TCRdb, only in-frame clones are kept and a portion is missing. The sample lists roughly 610,000 clones; around 15% were seen once. Sequencing was carried out using naive CD4+ T cells from blood. These receptors were collected from a man aged 18-30 years in good health. CDR3s leave out the opening cysteine and the closing phenylalanine or tryptophan. Each record gives: V gene, clone size, CDR3 protein. The listing skips clone size in some rows; elsewhere it reads once, few, many or a size class.

TRBV6-1 few ASTSGYEQF
TRBV5-4 . ASSLWAGATEAF
TRBV28 . ASSPPGREKLF
TRBV2 few ASRGTSGGSYEQY
TRBV10-3 . AISALTGVNEQF
TRBV4-1 few ASSQVGQFNTEAF
TRBV25-1 few ASSGASGGGEQF
TRBV7-2 . ASSLELAGGNEQY
TRBV9 few ASSVPQGRGNYGYT
TRBV18 once ASSPQNTEAF
TRBV4-3 few ASSQGGAEQY
TRBV9 . ASSATGEWSNQPQH
TRBV7-2 . ASSRGQGVFQPQH
TRBV5-1 few ASSLGLAYHNEQF
TRBV5-6 . ASSLVPNMNTEAF
TRBV19 few ASSIGTGLLSLKDGYT
TRBV28 . ASSGERERYEQF
TRBV6-5 . ASSHDRTPNQPQH
TRBV23-1 . ASSQLNEGRNSPLH
TRBV29-1 . SVEDGTGRAQY